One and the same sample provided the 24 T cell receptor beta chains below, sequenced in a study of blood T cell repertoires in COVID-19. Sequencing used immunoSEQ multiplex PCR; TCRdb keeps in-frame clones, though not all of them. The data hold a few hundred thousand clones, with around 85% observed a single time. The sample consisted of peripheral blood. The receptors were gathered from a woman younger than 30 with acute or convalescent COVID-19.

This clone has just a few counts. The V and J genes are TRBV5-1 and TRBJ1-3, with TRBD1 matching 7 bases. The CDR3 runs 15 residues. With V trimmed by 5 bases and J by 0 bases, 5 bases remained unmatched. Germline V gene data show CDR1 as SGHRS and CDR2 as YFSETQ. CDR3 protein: CASRWGQNSGNTIYF. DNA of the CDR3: TGCGCCAGCAGGTGGGGACAGAACTCTGGAAACACCATATATTTT.

CDR3 sequence: CASSMGQNVLNTEAFF. The CDR3 coding sequence is TGTGCCAGTAGTATGGGGCAGAATGTGCTGAACACTGAAGCTTTCTTT. J is TRBJ1-1 and V is TRBV19, with D possibly being TRBD1 (5 bases). V shed 3 bases and J shed 0 bases, with 14 bases lying between them. Germline V gives CDR1 LNHDA, CDR2 SQIVND (reference sequence). The CDR3 runs 16 residues.

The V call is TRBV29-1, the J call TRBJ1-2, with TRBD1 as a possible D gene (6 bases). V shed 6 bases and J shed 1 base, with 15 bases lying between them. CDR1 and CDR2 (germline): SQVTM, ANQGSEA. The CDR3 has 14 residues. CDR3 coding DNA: TGCAGCGTGGAGACCCGGGACAATAACTATGGCTACACCTTC. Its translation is CSVETRDNNYGYTF.

The CDR3 loop reads CASSLGDRDTEAFF. CDR3 coding DNA: TGTGCCAGCAGCTTAGGGGACAGGGACACTGAAGCTTTCTTT. V gene TRBV7-9 combines with J gene TRBJ1-1; 9 nucleotides align to TRBD1. Germline V gives CDR1 SEHNR, CDR2 FQNEAQ (reference sequence). This CDR3 contains 14 residues. The V segment lost 1 base and the J segment 3 bases; nucleotides outside the gene matches: 0.

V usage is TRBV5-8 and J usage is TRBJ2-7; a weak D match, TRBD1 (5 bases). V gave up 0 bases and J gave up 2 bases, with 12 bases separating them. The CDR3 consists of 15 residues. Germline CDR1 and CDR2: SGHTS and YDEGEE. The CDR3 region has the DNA TGTGCCAGCAGCTTGGGGGCAGGGCCACCCTACGAGCAGTACTTC. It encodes CASSLGAGPPYEQYF.

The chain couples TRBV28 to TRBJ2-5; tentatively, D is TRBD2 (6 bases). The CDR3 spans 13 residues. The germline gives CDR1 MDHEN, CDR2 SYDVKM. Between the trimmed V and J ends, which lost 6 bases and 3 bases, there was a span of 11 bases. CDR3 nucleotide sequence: TGTGCCAGCAGGGAGGGAGTGGAAGAGACCCAGTACTTC. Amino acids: CASREGVEETQYF.

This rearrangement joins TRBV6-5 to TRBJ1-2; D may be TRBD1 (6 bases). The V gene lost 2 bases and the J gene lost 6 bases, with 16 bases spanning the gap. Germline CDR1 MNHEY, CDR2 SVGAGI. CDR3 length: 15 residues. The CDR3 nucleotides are TGTGCCAGCAGTTACACCCAACAGGGACCGAATGGCTACACCTTC. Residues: CASSYTQQGPNGYTF.

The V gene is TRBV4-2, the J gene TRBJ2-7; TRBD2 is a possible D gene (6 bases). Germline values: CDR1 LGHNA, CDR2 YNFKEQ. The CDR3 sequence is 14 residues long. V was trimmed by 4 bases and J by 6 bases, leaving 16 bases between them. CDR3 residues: CASSPEEGLPEQYF. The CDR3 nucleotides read TGTGCCAGCAGCCCCGAGGAGGGATTGCCCGAGCAGTACTTC.

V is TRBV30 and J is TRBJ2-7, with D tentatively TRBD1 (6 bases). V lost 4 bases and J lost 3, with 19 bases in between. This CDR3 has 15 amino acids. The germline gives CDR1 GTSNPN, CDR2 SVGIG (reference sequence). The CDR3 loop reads CAWKTSDRRDYEQYF. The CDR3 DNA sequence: TGTGCCTGGAAAACGTCCGACAGGCGAGACTACGAGCAGTACTTC.

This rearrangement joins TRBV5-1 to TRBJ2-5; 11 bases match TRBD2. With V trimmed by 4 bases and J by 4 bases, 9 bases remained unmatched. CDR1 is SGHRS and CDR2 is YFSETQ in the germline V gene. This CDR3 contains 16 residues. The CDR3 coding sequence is TGCGCCAGCAGCGACCCGGGACTAGCGGATGGAGAGACCCAGTACTTC. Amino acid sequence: CASSDPGLADGETQYF.

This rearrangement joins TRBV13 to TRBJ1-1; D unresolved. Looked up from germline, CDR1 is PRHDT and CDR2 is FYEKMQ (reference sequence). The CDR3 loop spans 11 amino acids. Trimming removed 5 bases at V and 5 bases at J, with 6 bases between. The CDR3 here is CASSLRTEAFF. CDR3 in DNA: TGTGCCAGCAGCCTTCGGACTGAAGCTTTCTTT.

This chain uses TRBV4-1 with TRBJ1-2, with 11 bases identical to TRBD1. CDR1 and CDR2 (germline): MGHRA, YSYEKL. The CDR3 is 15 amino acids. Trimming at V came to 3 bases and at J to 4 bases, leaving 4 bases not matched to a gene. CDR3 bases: TGCGCCAGCAGCCAGGGACAGGGGGTTGGCTATGGCTACACCTTC. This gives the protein CASSQGQGVGYGYTF.

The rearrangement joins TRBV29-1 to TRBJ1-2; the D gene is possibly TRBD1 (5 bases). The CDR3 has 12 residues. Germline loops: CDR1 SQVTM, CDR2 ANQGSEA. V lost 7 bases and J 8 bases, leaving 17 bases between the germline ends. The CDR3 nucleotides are TGCAGCGCTAGATGGGGCTCTCGGGGCTACACCTTC. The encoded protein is CSARWGSRGYTF. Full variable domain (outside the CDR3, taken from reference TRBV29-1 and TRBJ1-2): SAVISQKPSRDICQRGTSLTIQCQVDSQVTMMFWYRQQPGQSLTLIATANQGSEATYESGFVIDKFPISRPNLTFSTLTVSNMSPEDSSIYLCSARWGSRGYTFGSGTRLTVV.

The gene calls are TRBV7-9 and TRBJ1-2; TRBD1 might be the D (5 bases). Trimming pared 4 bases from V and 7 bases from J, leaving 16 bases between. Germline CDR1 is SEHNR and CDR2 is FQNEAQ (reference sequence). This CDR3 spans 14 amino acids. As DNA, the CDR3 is TGTGCCAGCAGCTCCGGCGGTGGGGGGTTTGGCTACACCTTC. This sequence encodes CASSSGGGGFGYTF.

The CDR3 DNA is TGTGCCAGTCTGAGGGAGGAGGAGCTGTTTTTT. Translated, it gives CASLREEELFF. The rearrangement uses TRBV2 and TRBJ2-2; maybe TRBD2 (6 bases). The CDR3 has 11 residues. Germline V CDR1 and CDR2: SNHLY, FYNNEI. Deletions cut 9 bases from V and 10 bases from J, with 12 bases between.

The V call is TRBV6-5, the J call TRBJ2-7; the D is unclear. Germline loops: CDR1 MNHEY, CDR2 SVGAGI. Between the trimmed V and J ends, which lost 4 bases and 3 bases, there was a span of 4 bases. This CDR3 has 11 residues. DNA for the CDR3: TGTGCCAGCAGTTTCAACTACGAGCAGTACTTC. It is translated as CASSFNYEQYF.

This chain's CDR3 is CASSQAGGWEEAFF. The DNA for the CDR3 is TGTGCCAGCAGCCAAGCAGGGGGCTGGGAGGAAGCTTTCTTT. V gene TRBV14 combines with J gene TRBJ1-1; 8 bases are shared with TRBD1. Trimming removed 1 base from V and 8 bases from J; junction bases left unmatched: 6. This CDR3 region has 14 residues. Germline values: CDR1 SGHDN, CDR2 FVKESK. The full variable domain, completed using reference TRBV14 and TRBJ1-1, is EAGVTQFPSHSVIEKGQTVTLRCDPISGHDNLYWYRRVMGKEIKFLLHFVKESKQDESGMPNNRFLAERTGGTYSTLKVQPAELEDSGVYFCASSQAGGWEEAFFGQGTRLTVV.

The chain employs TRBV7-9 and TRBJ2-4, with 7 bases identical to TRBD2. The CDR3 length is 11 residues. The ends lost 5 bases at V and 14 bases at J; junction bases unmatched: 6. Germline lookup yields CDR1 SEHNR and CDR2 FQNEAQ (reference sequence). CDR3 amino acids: CASSIGEGKYF. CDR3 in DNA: TGTGCCAGCAGCATTGGGGAGGGAAAGTACTTC.

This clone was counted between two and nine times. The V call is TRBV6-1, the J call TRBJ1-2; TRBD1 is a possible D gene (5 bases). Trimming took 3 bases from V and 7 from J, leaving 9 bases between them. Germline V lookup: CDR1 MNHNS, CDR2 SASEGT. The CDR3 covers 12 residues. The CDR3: CASSDPGPGYTF. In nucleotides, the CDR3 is TGTGCCAGCAGTGACCCAGGGCCTGGCTACACCTTC.

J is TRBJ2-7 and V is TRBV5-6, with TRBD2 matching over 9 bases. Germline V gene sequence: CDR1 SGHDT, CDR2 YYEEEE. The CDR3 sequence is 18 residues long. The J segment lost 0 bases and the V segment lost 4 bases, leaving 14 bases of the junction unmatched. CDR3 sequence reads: CASSPGREREEPSYEQYF. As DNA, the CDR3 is TGTGCCAGCAGCCCTGGACGGGAGCGGGAGGAACCCTCCTACGAGCAGTACTTC.

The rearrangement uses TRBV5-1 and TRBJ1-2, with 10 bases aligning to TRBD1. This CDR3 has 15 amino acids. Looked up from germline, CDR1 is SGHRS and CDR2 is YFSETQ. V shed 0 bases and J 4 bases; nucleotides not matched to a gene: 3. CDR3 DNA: TGCGCCAGCAGCTTGGAGACAGGGGGCTTCTATGGCTACACCTTC. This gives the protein CASSLETGGFYGYTF.

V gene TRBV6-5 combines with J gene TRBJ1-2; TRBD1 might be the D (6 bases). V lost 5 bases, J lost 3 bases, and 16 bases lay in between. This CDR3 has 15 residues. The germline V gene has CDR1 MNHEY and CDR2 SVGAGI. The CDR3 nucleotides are TGTGCCAGCAGTAAGGACAGTGATCCATACTATGGCTACACCTTC. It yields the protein CASSKDSDPYYGYTF.

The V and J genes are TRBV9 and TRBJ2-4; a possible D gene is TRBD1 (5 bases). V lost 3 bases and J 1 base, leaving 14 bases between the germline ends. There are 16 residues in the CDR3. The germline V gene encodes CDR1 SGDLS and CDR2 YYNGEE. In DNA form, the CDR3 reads TGTGCCAGCAGCGGGCATGGGGCGGATGCCAAAAACATTCAGTACTTC. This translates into CASSGHGADAKNIQYF.

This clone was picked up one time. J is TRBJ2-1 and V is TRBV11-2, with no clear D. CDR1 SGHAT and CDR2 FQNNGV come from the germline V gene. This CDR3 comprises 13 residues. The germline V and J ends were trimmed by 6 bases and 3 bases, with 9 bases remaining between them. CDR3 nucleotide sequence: TGTGCCAGCAGTACAGCAAGCTACAATGAGCAGTTCTTC. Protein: CASSTASYNEQFF. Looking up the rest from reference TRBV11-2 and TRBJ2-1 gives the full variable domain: EAGVAQSPRYKIIEKRQSVAFWCNPISGHATLYWYQQILGQGPKLLIQFQNNGVVDDSQLPKDRFSAERLKGVDSTLKIQPAKLEDSAVYLCASSTASYNEQFFGPGTRLTVL.